This T cell receptor (beta chain) was sequenced in a study of T cell changes during pregnancy in multiple sclerosis. The assay was immunoSEQ multiplex PCR, and TCRdb's table has in-frame clones only and misses some. The sample lists 39,000 or so clones, approximately 94% occurring once. CDR3 size: 18 residues. CDR1 and CDR2 (germline): MDHEN, SYDVKM. Trimming cost V 3 bases and J 1 base; bases outside gene matches: 4. This sequence was found in a female donor with multiple sclerosis, enrolled in a pregnancy study. The specimen was CD8+ T cells from peripheral blood mononuclear cells, collected in the third trimester of pregnancy. The chain recombines TRBV28 with TRBJ2-2, with TRBD2 matching over 14 bases. The CDR3 DNA follows: TGTGCCAGCAGTTTTCGGACTAGCGGGAGGAGGAACACCGGGGAGCTGTTTTTT. Translation: CASSFRTSGRRNTGELFF.